This T cell receptor (beta chain) was retrieved from a study of siplizumab effects on memory and regulatory T cells. Here immunoSEQ multiplex PCR was the method, and the copy in TCRdb shows in-frame clones only, minus some. Among over 100,000 clones listed, around 90% were seen once. The sequence was obtained from a human donor in good health. Sequenced input: Tregs sorted from blood.

Here the CDR3 reads CAIRRQAEMNTEAFF. The CDR3 DNA is TGTGCCATCAGGCGACAGGCTGAAATGAACACTGAAGCTTTCTTT. The rearrangement uses TRBV10-3 and TRBJ1-1; perhaps TRBD1 as D (6 bases). Germline values: CDR1 ENHRY, CDR2 SYGVKD. With 6 bases removed from V and 0 bases from J, the gap between germline ends came to 14 bases. The CDR3 contains 15 residues.